This passage covers 5 T cell receptor beta chains from one sample sequenced in a study of shared T cell receptors in the human thymus. TCRdb keeps only in-frame clones here, not all; method: immunoSEQ multiplex PCR. The sample shows 700,000 or so clones, roughly 85% of them seen only once. The same specimen was also included in a second study, on human thymus T cells.

The sequenced sample consisted of thymocytes. The receptor source for this set is a girl under three years old with a congenital heart defect.

The genes are TRBV15 and TRBJ2-3; the D gene is possibly TRBD2 (7 bases). The CDR3 has 17 amino acids. CDR1 is LNHNV, CDR2 YYDKDF, per germline (reference sequence). Trimming left V 0 bases short and J 1 base short, with 14 bases between. The CDR3 here is CATSRDEGGGGTDTQYF. CDR3 DNA sequence: TGTGCCACCAGCAGAGACGAGGGGGGGGGAGGCACAGATACGCAGTATTTT.

The chain uses TRBV19 and TRBJ1-1; possibly TRBD1 for D (5 bases). The CDR3 extends over 20 amino acids. The germline V gene encodes CDR1 LNHDA and CDR2 SQIVND (reference sequence). Trimming removed 4 bases from V and 3 bases from J, with 30 bases in between. DNA for the CDR3: TGTGCCAGTAGTACCCCCGGTTTAGCCTTTTCGAGGAAAGGGGACACTGAAGCTTTCTTT. It codes for CASSTPGLAFSRKGDTEAFF.

The chain uses TRBV5-6 and TRBJ2-3, with D perhaps matching TRBD1 (6 bases). The CDR3 is made up of 18 amino acids. Trimming took off 1 base at V and 0 bases at J, with 18 bases between the two ends. CDR1 is SGHDT and CDR2 is YYEEEE in the germline V gene. In nucleotides, the CDR3 is TGTGCCAGCAGCTTGTATATAGACAGGCGGCCTAGCACAGATACGCAGTATTTT. It codes for CASSLYIDRRPSTDTQYF.

CDR3 region: CASSRTDRGLDTEAFF. The DNA for the CDR3 is TGTGCCAGCAGTCGAACAGACAGGGGGCTAGACACTGAAGCTTTCTTT. The chain joins TRBV6-6 to TRBJ1-1; 10 bases are shared with TRBD1. CDR1 and CDR2 (germline): MNHNY, SVGAGI (reference sequence). V was clipped by 5 bases and J by 3 bases; unmatched bases: 9. This CDR3 has 16 amino acids.

The chain is built from TRBV11-2 and TRBJ2-2; 7 bases align to TRBD1. Germline loops: CDR1 SGHAT, CDR2 FQNNGV. The CDR3 totals 17 residues. The V gene end was trimmed by 2 bases and the J gene end by 0 bases; junction bases not matched to a gene: 6. CDR3 region: CASSLHWDSSNTGELFF. CDR3 DNA: TGTGCCAGCAGCTTACACTGGGACAGCTCGAACACCGGGGAGCTGTTTTTT. The full variable domain, completed using reference TRBV11-2 and TRBJ2-2, is EAGVAQSPRYKIIEKRQSVAFWCNPISGHATLYWYQQILGQGPKLLIQFQNNGVVDDSQLPKDRFSAERLKGVDSTLKIQPAKLEDSAVYLCASSLHWDSSNTGELFFGEGSRLTVL.